These T cell receptor beta chains were read from a single sample in a study of patients and donors after allogeneic stem cell transplantation. In TCRdb, the RT-PCR reads were re-called with MiXCR into one record per CDR3 protein. Altogether approximately 150,000 distinct CDR3 sequences are present, 24% being singletons, with the ten largest covering roughly 25%. Material for sequencing was blood, either unsorted or a sorted T cell fraction (not recorded which). These receptors were obtained from a human donor who was either an allogeneic HSCT recipient or a stem cell or donor lymphocyte infusion donor (not recorded which). It is not recorded whose cells these are; they may come from a transplant donor. The CDR3 runs from the conserved cysteine through the conserved F or W. The D gene is left open where the match is weak. Clone size is shown for a subset of rows, as once, few, many or a class of expanded clone.

size: -
D: -
J: TRBJ2-3
V: TRBV20-1
CDR3: CSASRDFYTDTQYF
DNA: TGCAGTGCTAGCAGGGACTTTTACACAGATACGCAGTATTTT

size: -
D: -
J: TRBJ2-7
V: TRBV19
CDR3: CASSITNREQYF
DNA: TGTGCCAGTAGTATAACTAACCGCGAGCAGTACTTC

size: -
D: -
J: TRBJ2-2
V: TRBV5-1
CDR3: CASSLIYGELFF
DNA: TGCGCCAGCAGCCTGATCTATGGGGAGCTGTTTTTT

size: -
D: -
J: TRBJ2-3
V: TRBV20-1
CDR3: CSARVGNSGSTDTQYF
DNA: TGCAGTGCTAGAGTCGGGAACAGTGGGAGCACAGATACGCAGTATTTT

size: once
D: -
J: TRBJ2-4
V: TRBV29-1
CDR3: CSTWTENIQYF
DNA: TGCAGCACCTGGACAGAAAACATTCAGTACTTC

size: -
D: -
J: TRBJ1-1
V: TRBV12-3/TRBV12-4
CDR3: CASSPEDGEMNTEAFF
DNA: TGTGCCAGCAGTCCTGAGGACGGGGAAATGAACACTGAAGCTTTCTTT

size: few
D: -
J: TRBJ1-1
V: TRBV14
CDR3: CASSQDAGQTLNTEAFF
DNA: TGTGCCAGCAGCCAAGATGCGGGGCAGACCCTGAACACTGAAGCTTTCTTT

size: many
D: -
J: TRBJ1-1
V: TRBV20-1
CDR3: CLGSGNTEAFF
DNA: TGCCTCGGATCGGGGAACACTGAAGCTTTCTTT

size: many
D: -
J: TRBJ1-1
V: TRBV12-3/TRBV12-4
CDR3: CASSFGPVNTEAFF
DNA: TGTGCCAGCAGTTTTGGACCGGTGAACACTGAAGCTTTCTTT

size: -
D: -
J: TRBJ2-3
V: TRBV5-6
CDR3: CASTSADTQYF
DNA: TGTGCCAGCACCTCTGCGGATACGCAGTATTTT

size: many
D: TRBD1
J: TRBJ1-6
V: TRBV7-3
CDR3: CASSSQTGANSPLHF
DNA: TGTGCCAGCAGCTCACAGACAGGGGCTAATTCACCCCTCCACTTT

size: few
D: -
J: TRBJ1-1
V: TRBV5-1
CDR3: CASSQGWGTEAFF
DNA: TGCGCCAGCAGTCAGGGATGGGGCACTGAAGCTTTCTTT

size: -
D: -
J: TRBJ1-2
V: TRBV27
CDR3: CASSPGHYYGYTF
DNA: TGTGCCAGCAGTCCGGGACACTACTATGGCTACACCTTC

size: few
D: -
J: TRBJ1-5
V: TRBV20-1
CDR3: CSASNSENNQPQHF
DNA: TGCAGTGCTAGTAACAGTGAGAACAATCAGCCCCAGCATTTT

size: -
D: TRBD1
J: TRBJ2-7
V: TRBV29-1
CDR3: CSSRQGYEQYF
DNA: TGCAGCTCTAGACAGGGCTACGAGCAGTACTTC